These 29 T cell receptor beta chains were sequenced from one sample in a study of Graves' ophthalmopathy and Graves' hyperthyroidism. CDR3 regions of TCR beta were amplified from RNA transcripts. Second-round multiplex PCR followed a first-round RT-PCR using HTBI primers. TCRdb re-called the multiplex PCR reads through MiXCR, storing one row per CDR3 protein. The sample carries fewer than 650,000 distinct CDR3 sequences, roughly 20% recorded once. Sample: peripheral blood. The source of these receptors is a woman aged 18-29 years with stable Graves' hyperthyroidism. Some clones in this sample may be carry-over from other donors' samples.

The rearrangement links TRBV19 to TRBJ1-1, with 8 positions matching TRBD1. Germline assignment: CDR1 LNHDA and CDR2 SQIVND (reference sequence). This CDR3 has 14 amino acids. The V segment lost 3 bases and the J segment 4 bases; nucleotides outside the gene matches: 4. The CDR3 sequence is CASSIQGAPTEAFF. For the CDR3, the DNA is TGTGCCAGTAGTATCCAGGGGGCGCCCACTGAAGCTTTCTTT.

This clonotype was observed at least ten times. The CDR3 coding sequence is TGTGCCAGCAGGGACAGGATGTCAACTGAAGCTTTCTTT. Amino acid sequence: CASRDRMSTEAFF. This sequence joins TRBV6-2 or TRBV6-3 and TRBJ1-1; 7 bases are a match to TRBD1. Germline lookup yields CDR1 MNHEY and CDR2 SVGEGT. The CDR3 has 13 amino acids. The J segment lost 5 bases and the V segment lost 6 bases, leaving 6 bases of the junction unmatched.

The chain recombines TRBV20-1 with TRBJ2-7; tentatively, D is TRBD1 or TRBD2 (6 bases each). This CDR3 is 13 amino acids long. The germline V gene encodes CDR1 DFQATT and CDR2 SNEGSKA (reference sequence). Deletions cut 5 bases from V and 4 bases from J, with 15 bases between. This CDR3 is CSAPWGARYEQYF. CDR3 bases: TGCAGTGCTCCATGGGGGGCAAGGTACGAGCAGTACTTC.

This clonotype was found many times. This chain connects TRBV4-1 to TRBJ1-2, with 7 bases lining up with TRBD1. V shed 0 bases, J shed 4 bases, and the junction held 5 bases outside the gene matches. This CDR3 has 15 residues. CDR1 is MGHRA and CDR2 is YSYEKL in the germline V gene. The CDR3 reads CASSQDPDRPYGYTF. The DNA of the CDR3 is TGCGCCAGCAGCCAAGATCCGGACAGGCCCTATGGCTACACCTTC.

This clonotype was counted ten times or more. This sequence joins TRBV15 and TRBJ1-5; unclear D gene. Deletions cut 1 base from V and 0 bases from J, with 1 base between. The CDR3 has 13 residues. The germline V gene encodes CDR1 LNHNV and CDR2 YYDKDF (reference sequence). In DNA, the CDR3 is TGTGCCACCAGCAGAGTTAGCAATCAGCCCCAGCATTTT. Translation gives CATSRVSNQPQHF.

This clonotype was seen ten or more times. The gene calls are TRBV2 and TRBJ2-2, with 11 bases identical to TRBD2. Trimming removed 6 bases from V and 12 bases from J; junction bases left unmatched: 6. Germline-derived CDR1 and CDR2 are SNHLY and FYNNEI. The CDR3 has 13 amino acids. CDR3 in amino acids: CASRPGLADQLFF. For the CDR3, the DNA is TGTGCCAGCAGACCGGGACTAGCGGACCAGCTGTTTTTT.

This clonotype turned up a few times. An end of the junction does not agree with germline; a read error may underlie this. V usage is TRBV14 and J usage is TRBJ2-7, with 15 bases that match TRBD2. CDR3 length: 15 amino acids. CDR1 and CDR2 from the germline V gene are SGHDN and FVKESK. CDR3 sequence (DNA): TGTGCCAGCAGCCCGGGACTAGCGGGAGGCCGTTCCCAGTGCTTC. Amino acid sequence: CASSPGLAGGRSQCF. Supplemented by reference TRBV14 and TRBJ2-7, the full variable domain reads EAGVTQFPSHSVIEKGQTVTLRCDPISGHDNLYWYRRVMGKEIKFLLHFVKESKQDESGMPNNRFLAERTGGTYSTLKVQPAELEDSGVYFCASSPGLAGGRSQCFGPGTRLTVT.

Note on this clonotype: This may stem from a read error, because a much larger clone lies one nucleotide away. The chain combines TRBV7-9 with TRBJ1-1, with D unresolved. The germline V gene has CDR1 SEHNR and CDR2 FQNEAQ (reference sequence). This CDR3 is built from 13 residues. Written as DNA, the CDR3 is TGTGCCAGCTTCTCCCCCCTTGACACTGAAGTTTTCTTT. As protein: CASFSPLDTEVFF.

This chain connects TRBV18 to TRBJ2-7; perhaps TRBD2 as D (7 bases). V lost 4 bases and J lost 0, with 19 bases in between. The length of the CDR3 is 17 residues. Germline values: CDR1 KGHSH, CDR2 LQKENI. CDR3 nucleotides: TGTGCCAGCTCACGATACCTTCCGGGGGGCTCCTCCTACGAGCAGTACTTC. Residues: CASSRYLPGGSSYEQYF.

The chain recombines TRBV7-8 with TRBJ1-3; D is perhaps TRBD1 (5 bases). The CDR3 length is 17 residues. Germline loops: CDR1 SGHVS, CDR2 FQNEAQ. V gave up 0 bases and J gave up 0 bases, with 12 bases separating them. The chain's CDR3 is CASSLAGRTISGNTIYF. The CDR3 DNA sequence: TGTGCCAGCAGCTTAGCGGGACGGACGATCTCTGGAAACACCATATATTTT.

This clonotype was counted only a few times. V gene TRBV12-3 or TRBV12-4 combines with J gene TRBJ1-1; no firm D call. The CDR3 has 13 amino acids. Trimming pared 5 bases from V and 6 bases from J, leaving 13 bases between. The CDR3 spells CASSKDRAAEAFF. As DNA, the CDR3 is TGTGCCAGCAGTAAAGACCGGGCGGCTGAAGCTTTCTTT.

This clonotype occurred many times. The chain is built from TRBV5-1 and TRBJ1-2; no definite D call. Germline assignment: CDR1 SGHRS and CDR2 YFSETQ. The CDR3 extends over 13 amino acids. V gave up 6 bases and J gave up 4 bases, with 13 bases separating them. The CDR3 sequence is CASTLGSGYGYTF. The CDR3 bases are TGCGCCAGCACCCTCGGGTCCGGCTATGGCTACACCTTC.

The V call is TRBV6-1, the J call TRBJ1-5; D is undetermined. The germline gives CDR1 MNHNS, CDR2 SASEGT. The CDR3 extends over 14 amino acids. Trimming left V 4 bases short and J 4 bases short, with 11 bases between. In DNA form, the CDR3 reads TGTGCCAGCAGTGTTTCGGGGATAAATCAGCCCCAGCATTTT. It encodes CASSVSGINQPQHF.

This clonotype was detected many times. The J gene is TRBJ2-5, the V gene TRBV6-5; D not resolved. Trimming left V 0 bases short and J 4 bases short, with 9 bases between. The CDR3 runs 14 residues. CDR1 is MNHEY, CDR2 SVGAGI, per germline. The CDR3 DNA is TGTGCCAGCAGTTACTCGCGTGGTTTAGAGACCCAGTACTTC. It encodes CASSYSRGLETQYF.

This clonotype showed up many times. This chain links TRBV11-2 with TRBJ2-5; D call uncertain. V was clipped by 5 bases and J by 3 bases, with 13 bases between them. Germline-derived CDR1 and CDR2 are SGHAT and FQNNGV. The CDR3 is made up of 14 amino acids. The CDR3 coding sequence is TGTGCCAGCAGCGTAACGGGCCTCGAAGAGACCCAGTACTTC. Its translation: CASSVTGLEETQYF.

The chain carries TRBV7-2 and TRBJ1-1; D possibly corresponds to TRBD1 (5 bases). From germline, CDR1 is SGHTA and CDR2 FQGNSA. The CDR3 totals 15 residues. Trimming shortened V by 4 bases and J by 6 bases, and 18 bases separated the two germline ends. CDR3 residues: CASSSPAGGDAEAFF. CDR3 DNA sequence: TGTGCCAGCAGCTCCCCTGCAGGAGGGGACGCTGAAGCTTTCTTT.

The chain combines TRBV30 with TRBJ1-5, with D perhaps matching TRBD1 (6 bases). The germline gives CDR1 GTSNPN, CDR2 SVGIG (reference sequence). V was clipped by 2 bases and J by 0 bases, with 11 bases between them. CDR3 size: 15 residues. The CDR3 reads CAWSLRTASNQPQHF. In DNA, the CDR3 is TGTGCCTGGAGTTTAAGGACAGCTAGCAATCAGCCCCAGCATTTT. The whole variable domain, filled in from reference TRBV30 and TRBJ1-5, reads SQTIHQWPATLVQPVGSPLSLECTVEGTSNPNLYWYRQAAGRGLQLLFYSVGIGQISSEVPQNLSASRPQDRQFILSSKKLLLSDSGFYLCAWSLRTASNQPQHFGDGTRLSIL.

This clonotype has ten or more counts. The J gene is TRBJ2-7, the V gene TRBV28, with a tentative D call TRBD2 (6 bases). The CDR3 runs to 18 residues. Trimming shortened V by 3 bases and J by 3 bases, and 24 bases separated the two germline ends. Germline CDR1 reads MDHEN; CDR2 reads SYDVKM. CDR3 in amino acids: CASSFEASADRPLYEQYF. CDR3 DNA sequence: TGTGCCAGCAGTTTTGAAGCTAGCGCAGATCGCCCTCTCTACGAGCAGTACTTC.

CDR3 region: CASRRDPRERANQPQHF. CDR3 DNA: TGTGCCAGCAGGCGAGACCCCAGGGAAAGGGCCAATCAGCCCCAGCATTTT. V is TRBV2 and J is TRBJ1-5; a weak D match, TRBD1 (5 bases). The V end lost 6 bases, the J end lost 3 bases, and 21 bases lay between the germline ends. The CDR3 is 17 amino acids. Per germline, CDR1 SNHLY and CDR2 FYNNEI.

This clonotype was recorded a few times. This chain joins TRBV19 and TRBJ1-1; unclear D gene. Between the trimmed V and J ends, which lost 4 bases and 2 bases, there was a span of 11 bases. CDR3 length: 14 amino acids. The germline CDR1 and CDR2 sequences are LNHDA and SQIVND (reference sequence). The CDR3 DNA reads TGTGCCAGTAGTAGTTTAAATGGCAACACTGAAGCTTTCTTT. Residues: CASSSLNGNTEAFF.

This clonotype appeared many times. The CDR3 DNA sequence: TGTGCCAGCAGTTACCGGGGACAGGGTTTAGCTGGAAACACCATATATTTT. The encoded protein is CASSYRGQGLAGNTIYF. This chain links TRBV6-5 with TRBJ1-3; the match to TRBD1 covers 9 bases. Germline CDR1 MNHEY, CDR2 SVGAGI. After removal of 2 bases from V and 2 bases from J, the junction contained 7 bases not matched to a gene. The CDR3 runs to 17 residues.

This clonotype has just a few counts. The chain is built from TRBV18 and TRBJ2-7; D not resolved. Deletions cut 1 base from V and 2 bases from J, with 12 bases between. Germline V gene sequence: CDR1 KGHSH, CDR2 LQKENI. This CDR3 has 15 amino acids. The CDR3 spells CASSPRPEGPYEQYF. The DNA for the CDR3 is TGTGCCAGCTCACCACGGCCGGAAGGGCCCTACGAGCAGTACTTC.

This clonotype occurred many times. This chain uses TRBV14 with TRBJ2-7; TRBD2 matches at 8 bases. Per germline, CDR1 SGHDN and CDR2 FVKESK. CDR3 length: 11 residues. With 1 base clipped from V and 12 bases from J, the junction kept 2 bases outside the gene matches. Here the CDR3 DNA reads TGTGCCAGCAGCCAAGGGACTAGCCGGTACTTC. It translates to CASSQGTSRYF.

This clonotype was seen only a few times. The CDR3 nucleotides are TGCGCCAGCAGCCAAGATTGGGCTAGCGGGGGATCCACAGATACGCAGTATTTT. It codes for CASSQDWASGGSTDTQYF. This chain uses TRBV4-1 with TRBJ2-3, with 10 bases matching TRBD2. Looked up from germline, CDR1 is MGHRA and CDR2 is YSYEKL. Trimming removed 0 bases from V and 2 bases from J; junction bases left unmatched: 8. This CDR3 contains 18 residues.

The sample holds many counts of this clonotype. The gene calls are TRBV30 and TRBJ2-7; the D gene is possibly TRBD1 (5 bases). From germline, CDR1 is GTSNPN and CDR2 SVGIG (reference sequence). V lost 4 bases and J 2 bases, leaving 12 bases between the germline ends. CDR3 length: 13 amino acids. CDR3 sequence reads: CAWTRTDTYEQYF. The CDR3 DNA follows: TGTGCCTGGACGAGGACGGACACCTACGAGCAGTACTTC.

This chain links TRBV6-1 with TRBJ1-5; 10 bases fit TRBD1. This CDR3 has 17 residues. CDR1 is MNHNS, CDR2 SASEGT, per germline. The junction had 11 bases not matched to a gene; V was cut back by 5 bases and J by 4 bases. DNA of the CDR3: TGTGCCAGCAGTCGTACCGGGACAGGGGCGGGGAATCAGCCCCAGCATTTT. Its protein product is CASSRTGTGAGNQPQHF.

V gene TRBV20-1 combines with J gene TRBJ1-5; no clear D gene. This CDR3 has 15 residues. Germline V lookup: CDR1 DFQATT, CDR2 SNEGSKA (reference sequence). Trimming cost V 3 bases and J 5 bases, with 17 bases left between them. In DNA, the CDR3 is TGCAGTGCTAGTGGGGAGCGGCAGTCCGATCAGCCCCAGCATTTT. This translates into CSASGERQSDQPQHF.

This clonotype was recorded at least ten times. The chain recombines TRBV12-3 or TRBV12-4 with TRBJ1-1, with a weak D call TRBD1 (6 bases). CDR3 size: 14 residues. Deletions cut 4 bases from V and 3 bases from J, with 12 bases between. For the CDR3, the DNA is TGTGCCAGCAGTTGGGGGGCAGGGGACACTGAAGCTTTCTTT. This codes for CASSWGAGDTEAFF.

The genes are TRBV2 and TRBJ2-4; D is unresolved. Trimming took off 4 bases at V and 0 bases at J, with 4 bases between the two ends. Germline V gene data show CDR1 as SNHLY and CDR2 as FYNNEI. There are 13 residues in the CDR3. The CDR3 bases are TGTGCCAGCAGTGTGCTAGCCAAAAACATTCAGTACTTC. This translates into CASSVLAKNIQYF.